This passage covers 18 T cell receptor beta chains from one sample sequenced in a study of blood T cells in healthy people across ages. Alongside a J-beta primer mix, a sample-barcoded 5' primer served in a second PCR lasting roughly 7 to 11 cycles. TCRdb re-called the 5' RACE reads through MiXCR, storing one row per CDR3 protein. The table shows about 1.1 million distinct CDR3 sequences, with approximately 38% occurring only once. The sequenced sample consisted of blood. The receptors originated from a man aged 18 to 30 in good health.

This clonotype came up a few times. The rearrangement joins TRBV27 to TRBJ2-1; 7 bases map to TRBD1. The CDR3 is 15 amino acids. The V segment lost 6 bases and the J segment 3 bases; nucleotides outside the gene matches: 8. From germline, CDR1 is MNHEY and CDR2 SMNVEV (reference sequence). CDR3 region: CASSPTGLGYNEQFF. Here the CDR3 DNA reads TGTGCCAGCAGCCCGACAGGGTTGGGCTACAATGAGCAGTTCTTC.

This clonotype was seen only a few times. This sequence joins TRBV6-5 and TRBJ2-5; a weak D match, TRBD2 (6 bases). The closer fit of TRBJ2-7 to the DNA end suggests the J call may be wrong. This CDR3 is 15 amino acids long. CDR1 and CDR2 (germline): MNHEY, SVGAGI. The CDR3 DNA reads TGTGCCAGCAGTTACTCGGCGGGACCTGCCTACGAGCAGTACTTC. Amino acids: CASSYSAGPAYEQYF.

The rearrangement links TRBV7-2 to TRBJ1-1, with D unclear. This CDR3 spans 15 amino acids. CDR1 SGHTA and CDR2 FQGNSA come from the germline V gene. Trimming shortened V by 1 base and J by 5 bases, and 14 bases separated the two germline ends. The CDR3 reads CASSLVRRAGTEAFF. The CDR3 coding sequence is TGTGCCAGCAGCTTAGTAAGGAGGGCGGGGACTGAAGCTTTCTTT.

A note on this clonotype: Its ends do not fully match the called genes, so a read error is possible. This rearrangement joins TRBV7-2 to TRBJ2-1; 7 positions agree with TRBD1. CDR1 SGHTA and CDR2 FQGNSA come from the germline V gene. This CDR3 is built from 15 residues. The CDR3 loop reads CASSSEGQLHNEQSF. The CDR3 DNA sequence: TGTGCCAGCAGCTCCGAGGGACAGTTACACAATGAGCAGTCCTTC.

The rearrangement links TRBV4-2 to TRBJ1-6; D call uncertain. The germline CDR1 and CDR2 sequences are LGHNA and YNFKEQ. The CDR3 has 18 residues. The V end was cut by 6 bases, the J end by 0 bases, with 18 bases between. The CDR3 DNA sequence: TGTGCCAGCAGTAAAACGTCTGACCGTAGCTCCTATAATTCACCCCTCCACTTT. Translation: CASSKTSDRSSYNSPLHF.

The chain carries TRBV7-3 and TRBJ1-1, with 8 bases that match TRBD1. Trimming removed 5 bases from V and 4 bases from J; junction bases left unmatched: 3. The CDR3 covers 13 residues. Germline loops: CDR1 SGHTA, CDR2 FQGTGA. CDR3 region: CASSEGQGTEAFF. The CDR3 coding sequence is TGTGCCAGCAGCGAAGGACAGGGCACTGAAGCTTTCTTT.

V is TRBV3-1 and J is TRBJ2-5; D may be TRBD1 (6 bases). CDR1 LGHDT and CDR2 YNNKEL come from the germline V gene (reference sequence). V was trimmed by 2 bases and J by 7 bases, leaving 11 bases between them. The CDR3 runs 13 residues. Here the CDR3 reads CASSQQVGATQYF. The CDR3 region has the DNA TGTGCCAGCAGCCAACAGGTGGGGGCGACCCAGTACTTC.

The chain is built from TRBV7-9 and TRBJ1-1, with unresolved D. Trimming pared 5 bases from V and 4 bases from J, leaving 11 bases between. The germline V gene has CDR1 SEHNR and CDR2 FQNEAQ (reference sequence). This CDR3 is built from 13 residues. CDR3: CASSPPSSTEAFF. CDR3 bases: TGTGCCAGCAGCCCCCCTTCTAGCACTGAAGCTTTCTTT.

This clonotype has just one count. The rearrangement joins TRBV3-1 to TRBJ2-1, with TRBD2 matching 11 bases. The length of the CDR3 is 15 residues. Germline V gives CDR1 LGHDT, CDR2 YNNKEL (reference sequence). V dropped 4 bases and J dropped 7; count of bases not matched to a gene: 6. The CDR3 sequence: CASSLLRLAGNEQFF. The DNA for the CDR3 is TGTGCCAGCAGCCTTCTCAGACTAGCGGGGAATGAGCAGTTCTTC.

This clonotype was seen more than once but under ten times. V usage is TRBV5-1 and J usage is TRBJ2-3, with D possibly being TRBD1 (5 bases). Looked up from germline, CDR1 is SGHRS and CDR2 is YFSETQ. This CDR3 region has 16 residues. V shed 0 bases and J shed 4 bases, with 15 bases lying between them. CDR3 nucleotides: TGCGCCAGCAGCTTGGATGGCTTTGAAGGGGCAGATACGCAGTATTTT. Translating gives CASSLDGFEGADTQYF.

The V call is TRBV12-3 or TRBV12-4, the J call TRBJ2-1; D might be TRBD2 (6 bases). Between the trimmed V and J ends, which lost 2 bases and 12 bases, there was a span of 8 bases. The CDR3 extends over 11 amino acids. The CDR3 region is CASSLRGWQFF. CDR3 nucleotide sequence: TGTGCCAGCAGTTTACGGGGGTGGCAGTTCTTC.

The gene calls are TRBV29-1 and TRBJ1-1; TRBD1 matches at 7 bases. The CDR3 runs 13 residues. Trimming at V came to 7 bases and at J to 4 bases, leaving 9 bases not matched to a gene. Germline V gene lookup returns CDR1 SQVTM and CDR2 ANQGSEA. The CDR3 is CSGNRGAGTEAFF. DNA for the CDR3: TGCAGCGGGAACAGGGGCGCAGGCACTGAAGCTTTCTTT.

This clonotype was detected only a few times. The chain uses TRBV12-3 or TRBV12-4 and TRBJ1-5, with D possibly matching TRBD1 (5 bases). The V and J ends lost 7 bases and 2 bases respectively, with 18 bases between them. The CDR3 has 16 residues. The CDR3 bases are TGTGCCAGCACAACAAGAGCCAGGGTGGGCAATCAGCCCCAGCATTTT. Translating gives CASTTRARVGNQPQHF.

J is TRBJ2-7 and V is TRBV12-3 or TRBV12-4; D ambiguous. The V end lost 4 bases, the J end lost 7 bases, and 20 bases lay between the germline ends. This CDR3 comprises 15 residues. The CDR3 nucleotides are TGTGCCAGCAGTTCGCTCGAGTCCTCATCTGGGGAGCAGTACTTC. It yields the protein CASSSLESSSGEQYF.

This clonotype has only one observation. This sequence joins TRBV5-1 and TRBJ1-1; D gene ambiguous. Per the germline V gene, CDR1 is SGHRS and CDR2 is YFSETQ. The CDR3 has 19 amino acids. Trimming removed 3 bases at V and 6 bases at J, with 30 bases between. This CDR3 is CASSSQLLDRRTTYAEAFF. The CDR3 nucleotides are TGCGCCAGCAGCTCCCAACTCCTGGACCGGCGAACCACATACGCTGAAGCTTTCTTT.

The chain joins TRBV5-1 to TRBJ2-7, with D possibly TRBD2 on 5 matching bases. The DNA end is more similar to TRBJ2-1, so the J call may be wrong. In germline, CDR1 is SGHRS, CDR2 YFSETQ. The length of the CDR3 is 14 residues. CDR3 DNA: TGCGCCAGCAGTCGGGTGGGGAGCTCCTACGAGCAGTTCTTC. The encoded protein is CASSRVGSSYEQFF.

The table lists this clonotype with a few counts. CDR3 in amino acids: CASSLEADSYNSPLHF. CDR3 coding DNA: TGCGCCAGCAGCTTGGAAGCAGATAGCTATAATTCACCCCTCCACTTT. This chain joins TRBV5-1 and TRBJ1-6, with D unclear. V lost 0 bases and J lost 3, with 10 bases in between. There are 16 residues in the CDR3. From germline, CDR1 is SGHRS and CDR2 YFSETQ.

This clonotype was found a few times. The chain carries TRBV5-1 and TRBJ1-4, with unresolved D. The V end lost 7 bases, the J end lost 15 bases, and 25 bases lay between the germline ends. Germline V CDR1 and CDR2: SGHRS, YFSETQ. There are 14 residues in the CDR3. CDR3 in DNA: TGCGCCAGCGCACAATCGGTGGCTGACCGTAGGGTGTTTTTT. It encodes CASAQSVADRRVFF.